This T cell receptor (beta chain) was captured in a study of T-cell reconstitution after alpha-beta-depleted transplantation in children. Germline CDR1 is SGHRS and CDR2 is YFSETQ. V lost 4 bases to trimming and J lost 7 bases, with 21 bases between them. CDR3 length: 16 amino acids. Molecular barcoding with unique molecular identifiers was used for the TCRbeta library. TCRdb re-called the PCR reads through MiXCR, storing one row per CDR3 protein. Among 350,000 to 500,000 distinct CDR3 sequences listed, around two fifths were seen once. The input for sequencing was PBMCs, taken before TCRalphabeta/CD19-depleted stem cell transplant. The receptor was isolated from a girl aged 2 to 9 with aplastic anemia, due to receive a stem cell transplant. The chain couples TRBV5-1 to TRBJ2-1, with D possibly being TRBD2 (6 bases). This chain's CDR3 is CASSLWDSPGLNEQFF. The CDR3 bases are TGCGCCAGCAGCCTTTGGGACTCGCCTGGGTTGAATGAGCAGTTCTTC.